A single sample is the source of the 2 T cell receptor beta chains below, sequenced in a study of T cell changes during pregnancy in multiple sclerosis (dated by TCRdb to between 2019 and 2020). Receptors were amplified or captured by the immunoSEQ multiplex PCR assay. TCRdb took this table from immuneACCESS and kept in-frame rearrangements with V and J called. Such tables lack part of the clones; where checked against another copy, unresolved V genes explain under half of the gap, and the rest is unexplained. Within this sample are approximately 60,000 clones, with 90% to 95% of them counted one time only. Around 0.81% of the sample is held by the ten biggest clonotypes. This specimen was peripheral blood, taken before pregnancy. The receptors originated from a female donor with multiple sclerosis, enrolled in a pregnancy study.

The chain carries TRBV20-1 and TRBJ2-5; D is uncertain. The CDR3 covers 11 residues. CDR1 and CDR2 (germline): DFQATT, SNEGSKA (reference sequence). Trimming removed 2 bases from V and 3 bases from J, with 4 bases in between. This chain's CDR3 is CSARPEETQYF. CDR3 coding DNA: TGCAGTGCTAGACCAGAAGAGACCCAGTACTTC.

CDR3 in amino acids: CASSFRRGERYNEQFF. CDR3 nucleotide sequence: TGTGCCAGCAGCTTTCGCCGGGGGGAACGATACAATGAGCAGTTCTTC. The genes are TRBV5-4 and TRBJ2-1; 7 nucleotides match TRBD2. CDR1 is SGHNT and CDR2 is YYREEE in the germline V gene (reference sequence). Trimming at V came to 2 bases and at J to 4 bases, leaving 9 bases not matched to a gene. This CDR3 region has 16 residues.